A single sample gave rise to the 32 T cell receptor beta chains below, sequenced in a study of TIL therapy for anti-PD-1-resistant metastatic lung cancer. The libraries were made with immunoSEQ v3. The method was immunoSEQ multiplex PCR; TCRdb's version includes in-frame clones alone and lacks a portion of them. The sample shows around 59,000 clones, under 75% of them seen only once. The time point: pre-treatment sample, taken before nivolumab and TIL therapy. The input for sequencing was blood, taken at baseline. Receptors were obtained from a person aged 25 to 79 with non-small cell lung cancer.

The chain carries TRBV11-3 and TRBJ2-3; unclear D gene. The CDR3 sequence is 14 residues long. The germline V gene encodes CDR1 SGHNT and CDR2 YENEEA. V was pared by 5 bases and J by 0 bases, with 9 bases between. The chain's CDR3 is CASSRPPSTDTQYF. The CDR3 DNA reads as TGTGCCAGCAGCCGACCCCCGAGCACAGATACGCAGTATTTT.

The chain carries TRBV2 and TRBJ1-1, with TRBD1 matching over 11 bases. This CDR3 has 16 amino acids. CDR1 and CDR2 from the germline V gene are SNHLY and FYNNEI. Unmatched junction bases numbered 4, after V lost 1 base and J lost 3 bases. CDR3 in amino acids: CASSEGTGGVDTEAFF. The DNA for the CDR3 is TGTGCCAGCAGTGAAGGGACAGGGGGCGTGGACACTGAAGCTTTCTTT.

This clone was picked up one time. This chain joins TRBV5-3 and TRBJ2-1, with TRBD2 identical over 13 bases. TRBV5-3 has ORF status, its function being uncertain. Trimming at V came to 2 bases and at J to 5 bases, leaving 10 bases not matched to a gene. This CDR3 has 18 residues. Here the CDR3 DNA reads TGTGCCAGAAGCTTCCCTTTTCCGGGACTAGCGGGGCACAATGAGCAGTTCTTC. It specifies CARSFPFPGLAGHNEQFF.

The V gene is TRBV5-1, the J gene TRBJ2-5; no firm D call. CDR3 size: 17 residues. From germline, CDR1 is SGHRS and CDR2 YFSETQ. V lost 0 bases, J lost 3 bases, and 18 bases lay in between. CDR3 amino acids: CASSLARNRASEETQYF. For the CDR3, the DNA is TGCGCCAGCAGCTTGGCGCGGAATAGGGCGTCGGAAGAGACCCAGTACTTC.

The chain uses TRBV6-1 and TRBJ1-2; TRBD1 might be the D (6 bases). Trimming stripped 5 bases from V and 6 bases from J, with 16 bases between. Germline V gene sequence: CDR1 MNHNS, CDR2 SASEGT. This CDR3 is built from 14 residues. CDR3 bases: TGTGCCAGCAGTATGGGGTGGTCAGGGGATGGCTACACCTTC. Amino acid sequence: CASSMGWSGDGYTF.

This chain links TRBV2 with TRBJ2-4; TRBD2 matches 7 bases. The germline V gene encodes CDR1 SNHLY and CDR2 FYNNEI. The CDR3 sequence is 13 residues long. Trimming took 4 bases from V and 7 from J; bases not matched to a gene: 4. This chain's CDR3 is CASSVSGSNIQYF. The CDR3 region has the DNA TGTGCCAGCAGTGTTAGCGGGTCTAACATTCAGTACTTC.

This chain uses TRBV10-1 with TRBJ2-7; 10 bases agree with TRBD1. Germline assignment: CDR1 WNHNN and CDR2 SYGVQD (reference sequence). Trimming cost V 6 bases and J 4 bases; bases outside gene matches: 3. The CDR3 loop spans 13 amino acids. The CDR3: CASSVDRGYEQYF. The CDR3 nucleotides read TGCGCCAGCAGCGTGGACAGGGGGTACGAGCAGTACTTC.

This clone appeared once. V is TRBV29-1 and J is TRBJ2-5, with 10 bases identical to TRBD2. CDR3 size: 12 residues. The trim removed 5 bases at V and 4 bases at J, leaving 1 base unmatched. In germline, CDR1 is SQVTM, CDR2 ANQGSEA. CDR3: CSVRLAGETQYF. The CDR3 bases are TGCAGCGTTAGACTAGCGGGAGAGACCCAGTACTTC.

The rearrangement uses TRBV7-3 and TRBJ2-7; D may match TRBD1 or TRBD2 (5 bases each). Germline CDR1 SGHTA, CDR2 FQGTGA. This CDR3 comprises 15 residues. V dropped 0 bases and J dropped 2 bases, with 11 bases sitting between them. The CDR3 is CASSLTGRTTYEQYF. In nucleotides, the CDR3 is TGTGCCAGCAGCTTAACGGGACGGACAACCTACGAGCAGTACTTC.

This clone was counted a single time. The CDR3 DNA sequence: TGCGCCAGCAGCCTTGGCGGGACGGAGCTCAATGGCTACACCTTC. It codes for CASSLGGTELNGYTF. This rearrangement joins TRBV5-1 to TRBJ1-2; the D gene is possibly TRBD1 (5 bases). CDR3 length: 15 amino acids. Germline CDR1 and CDR2: SGHRS and YFSETQ. The V end lost 4 bases, the J end lost 6 bases, and 19 bases lay between the germline ends.

The genes are TRBV2 and TRBJ2-3, with no clear D. The germline CDR1 and CDR2 sequences are SNHLY and FYNNEI. V gave up 9 bases and J gave up 5 bases, with 9 bases separating them. The CDR3 totals 11 residues. CDR3: CARQIGDTQYF. For the CDR3, the DNA is TGTGCCAGACAGATAGGAGATACGCAGTATTTT.

The V gene is TRBV5-1, the J gene TRBJ2-3; D might be TRBD2 (5 bases). Germline V gene sequence: CDR1 SGHRS, CDR2 YFSETQ. Trimming took off 4 bases at V and 4 bases at J, with 16 bases between the two ends. CDR3 length: 15 amino acids. The CDR3: CASSPPVGGPDTQYF. As DNA, the CDR3 is TGCGCCAGCAGCCCCCCCGTGGGCGGGCCAGATACGCAGTATTTT.

The chain couples TRBV18 to TRBJ2-1, with D maybe TRBD2 (6 bases). V lost 5 bases to trimming and J lost 8 bases, with 19 bases between them. Germline V lookup: CDR1 KGHSH, CDR2 LQKENI. The CDR3 has 15 amino acids. The DNA for the CDR3 is TGTGCCAGCTCAAAACTAGCCCAGGAGGTCGATGAGCAGTTCTTC. It specifies CASSKLAQEVDEQFF.

The rearrangement joins TRBV9 to TRBJ2-7; 10 nucleotides line up with TRBD2. The CDR3 loop spans 16 amino acids. J gave up 2 bases and V 4 bases, and 9 bases lay outside the gene matches. Germline CDR1 is SGDLS and CDR2 is YYNGEE. CDR3 region: CASSQSGTSAPYEQYF. The CDR3 DNA is TGTGCCAGCAGCCAATCCGGGACTAGCGCTCCCTACGAGCAGTACTTC.

In the case of this clone: The identical CDR3 is also encoded by other nucleotide sequences in the sample. The chain is built from TRBV7-9 and TRBJ2-7, with D unresolved. Germline V gene lookup returns CDR1 SEHNR and CDR2 FQNEAQ (reference sequence). V lost 4 bases and J 3 bases, leaving 10 bases between the germline ends. The CDR3 extends over 13 amino acids. DNA for the CDR3: TGTGCCAGCAGCTCCGACACGCTCTACGAGCAGTACTTC. It translates to CASSSDTLYEQYF.

The chain couples TRBV30 to TRBJ2-1, with 7 positions matching TRBD1. Germline V lookup: CDR1 GTSNPN, CDR2 SVGIG (reference sequence). This CDR3 has 14 residues. V lost 5 bases, J lost 0 bases, and 4 bases stayed unmatched. This CDR3 is CAWHRGGSYNEQFF. The CDR3 region has the DNA TGTGCCTGGCACAGGGGTGGCTCCTACAATGAGCAGTTCTTC.

The rearrangement uses TRBV5-1 and TRBJ1-2; D unclear. Germline lookup yields CDR1 SGHRS and CDR2 YFSETQ. Trimming left V 1 base short and J 4 bases short, with 11 bases between. This CDR3 is built from 14 residues. Written as DNA, the CDR3 is TGCGCCAGCAGCTTGTCGAACAGACCCTATGGCTACACCTTC. It yields the protein CASSLSNRPYGYTF. Full variable domain (remainder filled in from reference TRBV5-1 and TRBJ1-2): KAGVTQTPRYLIKTRGQQVTLSCSPISGHRSVSWYQQTPGQGLQFLFEYFSETQRNKGNFPGRFSGRQFSNSRSEMNVSTLELGDSALYLCASSLSNRPYGYTFGSGTRLTVV.

This chain joins TRBV7-3 and TRBJ2-7, with 8 bases that match TRBD1. Germline-derived CDR1 and CDR2 are SGHTA and FQGTGA. The CDR3 spans 15 residues. The ends lost 5 bases at V and 4 bases at J; junction bases unmatched: 10. The CDR3 region is CASSASTGDGYEQYF. The CDR3 nucleotides are TGTGCCAGCAGCGCTTCGACAGGGGATGGATACGAGCAGTACTTC.

This CDR3 is CASSPSGGGINEQFF. The CDR3 bases are TGTGCCAGCAGCCCCAGCGGGGGGGGGATCAATGAGCAGTTCTTC. This rearrangement joins TRBV9 to TRBJ2-1; 10 bases line up with TRBD2. CDR1 is SGDLS and CDR2 is YYNGEE in the germline V gene. The CDR3 is made up of 15 amino acids. V lost 4 bases to trimming and J lost 6 bases; unmatched junction nucleotides: 7.

This clone has only one observation. The V call is TRBV7-2, the J call TRBJ2-2, with D perhaps TRBD2 (6 bases). Germline V lookup: CDR1 SGHTA, CDR2 FQGNSA. The CDR3 covers 15 residues. As DNA, the CDR3 is TGTGCAAAGAGAGTCGGGGAGGCGAACACCGGGGAGCTGTTTTTT. It specifies CAKRVGEANTGELFF.

The rearrangement uses TRBV5-1 and TRBJ2-7; 8 bases align to TRBD1. Germline CDR1 SGHRS, CDR2 YFSETQ. The length of the CDR3 is 16 residues. V dropped 3 bases and J dropped 7; count of bases not matched to a gene: 15. CDR3 amino acids: CASSYARGQGKVEQYF. In DNA, the CDR3 is TGCGCCAGCAGCTACGCAAGAGGACAGGGAAAGGTGGAGCAGTACTTC.

The chain carries TRBV5-1 and TRBJ1-2; no firm D call. The CDR3 length is 14 residues. The ends were cut back, 4 bases at V and 6 bases at J, with 16 bases in the middle. In germline, CDR1 is SGHRS, CDR2 YFSETQ. The CDR3 coding sequence is TGCGCCAGCAGCGAACCCTCGGGTGGGCATGGCTACACCTTC. Amino acids: CASSEPSGGHGYTF.

The chain employs TRBV7-9 and TRBJ2-5; D may be TRBD2 (5 bases). Germline values: CDR1 SEHNR, CDR2 FQNEAQ (reference sequence). The CDR3 covers 16 residues. Trimming cost V 2 bases and J 4 bases, with 17 bases left between them. In DNA, the CDR3 is TGTGCCAGCAGCTTATTTACTACGCGGGCAGGAGAGACCCAGTACTTC. Its translation is CASSLFTTRAGETQYF.

The rearrangement links TRBV28 to TRBJ1-2; D possibly corresponds to TRBD1 (6 bases). Germline assignment: CDR1 MDHEN and CDR2 SYDVKM. CDR3 length equals 14 residues. Trimming left V 6 bases short and J 4 bases short, with 15 bases between. CDR3 bases: TGTGCCAGCAGGGAAAACAGGGTAGCCTATGGCTACACCTTC. Its protein is CASRENRVAYGYTF.

J is TRBJ2-1 and V is TRBV10-3, with a weak D call TRBD1 (6 bases). Trimming stripped 4 bases from V and 7 bases from J, with 14 bases between. Per germline, CDR1 ENHRY and CDR2 SYGVKD. The CDR3 has 14 amino acids. The CDR3 protein is CAISVGGWGNEQFF. The DNA of the CDR3 is TGTGCCATCAGTGTAGGGGGATGGGGGAATGAGCAGTTCTTC.

The chain is built from TRBV5-1 and TRBJ1-1, with 7 positions matching TRBD1. Germline values: CDR1 SGHRS, CDR2 YFSETQ. The ends lost 6 bases at V and 4 bases at J; junction bases unmatched: 12. The CDR3 length is 15 residues. CDR3 in DNA: TGCGCCAGCACCGATAACAGGGGTGGGAGCACTGAAGCTTTCTTT. Encoded protein: CASTDNRGGSTEAFF.

The CDR3 nucleotides are TGTGCCAGTAGTCCCGCGGGTGGACAGACAAGGTTGGGCTCACCCCTCCACTTT. As protein: CASSPAGGQTRLGSPLHF. The rearrangement links TRBV19 to TRBJ1-6, with a tentative D call TRBD1 (6 bases). Germline values: CDR1 LNHDA, CDR2 SQIVND (reference sequence). Between the trimmed V and J ends, which lost 5 bases and 10 bases, there was a span of 27 bases. The CDR3 has 18 residues.

There are many counts of this clone. V and J are TRBV7-2 and TRBJ2-7; D is uncertain. Germline V gene lookup returns CDR1 SGHTA and CDR2 FQGNSA. The CDR3 totals 18 residues. V dropped 2 bases and J dropped 1 base, with 21 bases sitting between them. The CDR3 nucleotides read TGTGCCAGCAGCTTATTCCTCTCCAGTCAGGAATATTCCTACGAGCAGTACTTC. Its translation: CASSLFLSSQEYSYEQYF.

This rearrangement joins TRBV11-2 to TRBJ1-4; D gene uncertain. The CDR3 extends over 15 amino acids. V was trimmed by 4 bases and J by 12 bases, leaving 21 bases between them. Looked up from germline, CDR1 is SGHAT and CDR2 is FQNNGV. The CDR3 here is CASSSGGGLIAELFF. Written as DNA, the CDR3 is TGTGCCAGCAGCTCAGGAGGAGGGTTAATAGCGGAACTGTTTTTT.

This clone was seen only once. The chain couples TRBV9 to TRBJ2-7; TRBD2 matches at 9 bases. The CDR3 contains 17 residues. The germline gives CDR1 SGDLS, CDR2 YYNGEE. Trimming at V came to 0 bases and at J to 5 bases, leaving 12 bases not matched to a gene. The CDR3 DNA is TGTGCCAGCAGCGTAGAGGGTAGCGGGAGTTTTGAACACGAGCAGTACTTC. Its translation is CASSVEGSGSFEHEQYF.

The chain is built from TRBV30 and TRBJ2-5; 8 bases fit TRBD1. Trimming took 4 bases from V and 5 from J; bases not matched to a gene: 6. CDR3 size: 13 residues. Germline V CDR1 and CDR2: GTSNPN, SVGIG (reference sequence). The CDR3 loop reads CAWTGQVRETQYF. The DNA for the CDR3 is TGTGCCTGGACGGGACAGGTCCGGGAGACCCAGTACTTC.

The genes are TRBV19 and TRBJ2-7; 14 bases agree with TRBD2. The V gene's germline CDR1 is LNHDA and CDR2 SQIVND (reference sequence). J lost 2 bases, V lost 7 bases, and 4 bases had no gene match. CDR3 length: 15 residues. The CDR3: CASTGLAGDAYEQYF. In DNA, the CDR3 is TGTGCCAGTACGGGACTAGCGGGGGACGCCTACGAGCAGTACTTC.